This T cell receptor beta chain emerged from a study of blood T cell repertoires in COVID-19. Study-level background: COVID-19 samples from acute and convalescent phases originated in the United States, Italy and Spain.

Researchers sorted participants into cohorts using their self-reported clinical history. A PCR-confirmed or clinician-diagnosed COVID-19 case had contacted exposed participants within 2 weeks of entry. Original methodology: Nucleated cell counts were estimated from reference gene primer amplification. Repertoires were generated with immunoSEQ multiplex PCR, while TCRdb's copy carries only in-frame clones and drops some. V and J calls and clone size are given by that table; D and trimming were obtained from the DNA. The sample records about 200,000 clones, around 82% being singletons. Germline V gives CDR1 LNHDA, CDR2 SQIVND (reference sequence). The V gene lost 3 bases and the J gene lost 5 bases, with 13 bases spanning the gap. The CDR3 has 15 amino acids.

The clonotype originates from a woman aged 45-65 years who had been exposed to COVID-19. The rearrangement uses TRBV19 and TRBJ2-2; D is possibly TRBD2 (7 bases). The material sequenced was PBMCs or T cells enriched from blood (not recorded which). This CDR3 is CASSIGGRGTGELFF. The DNA of the CDR3 is TGTGCCAGTAGTATCGGGGGGCGGGGAACCGGGGAGCTGTTTTTT.